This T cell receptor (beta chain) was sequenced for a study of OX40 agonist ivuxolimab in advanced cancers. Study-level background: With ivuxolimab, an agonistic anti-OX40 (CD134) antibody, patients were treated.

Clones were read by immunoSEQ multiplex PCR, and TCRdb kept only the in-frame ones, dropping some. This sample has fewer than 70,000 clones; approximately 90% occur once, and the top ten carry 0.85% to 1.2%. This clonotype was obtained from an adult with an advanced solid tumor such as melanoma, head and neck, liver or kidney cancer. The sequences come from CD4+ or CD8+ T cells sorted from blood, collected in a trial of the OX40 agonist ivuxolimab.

CDR3 bases: TGTGCCAGCAGATTGACAGGGGGCTACGAGCAGTACTTC. Amino acid sequence: CASRLTGGYEQYF. V and J are TRBV6-1 and TRBJ2-7, with 9 bases lining up with TRBD1. CDR3 length: 13 amino acids. Germline-derived CDR1 and CDR2 are MNHNS and SASEGT. V gave up 6 bases and J gave up 3 bases; unmatched junction bases: 3.